Listed below are T cell receptor beta chains from one sample, sequenced in a study of blood T cell repertoires in COVID-19. Some clones are missing from TCRdb's copy, which holds only in-frame ones; the method was immunoSEQ multiplex PCR. In the table there are 350,000 to 500,000 clones, nearly 90% of which are singletons. Source material: PBMCs or T cells enriched from blood (not recorded which). These receptors all stem from a woman aged 18-35 years who had been exposed to COVID-19. Each CDR3 is given with its conserved first and last residue. A D gene is named only where the DNA matches it firmly. Clone size is given for some rows only: seen once, a few or many times, or a class if the clone is expanded.

V,size,D,J,CDR3,DNA
TRBV7-2,NA,NA,TRBJ2-7,CASSLLTGREQYF,TGTGCCAGCAGCCTCCTTACAGGGCGCGAGCAGTACTTC
TRBV7-3,once,TRBD2,TRBJ2-1,CASSFSGGANEQFF,TGTGCCAGCAGCTTTAGCGGGGGGGCCAATGAGCAGTTCTTC
TRBV6-2/TRBV6-3,NA,NA,TRBJ1-6,CASSYPGASYNSPLHF,TGTGCCAGCAGTTACCCAGGGGCCTCCTATAATTCACCCCTCCACTTT
TRBV5-1,few,NA,TRBJ1-1,CASSPDRDGGTEAFF,TGCGCCAGCAGCCCTGATCGGGATGGAGGCACTGAAGCTTTCTTT
TRBV7-9,NA,TRBD1,TRBJ1-6,CASSETGQVSPLHF,TGTGCCAGCAGCGAAACAGGACAGGTTTCACCCCTCCACTTT
TRBV24-1,NA,TRBD1,TRBJ1-2,CATSDNVTGRLHGYTF,TGTGCCACCAGTGATAACGTGACAGGGAGATTGCATGGCTACACCTTC
TRBV6-5,NA,TRBD1,TRBJ1-5,CASSRQGVDQPQHF,TGTGCCAGCAGCCGACAGGGAGTCGATCAGCCCCAGCATTTT
TRBV11-3,NA,NA,TRBJ2-5,CASSLAPGETQYF,TGTGCCAGCAGCTTAGCCCCCGGGGAGACCCAGTACTTC
TRBV19,NA,TRBD2,TRBJ2-1,CASSALAGGTNEQFF,TGTGCCAGTAGTGCACTAGCGGGGGGTACGAATGAGCAGTTCTTC
TRBV7-8,once,NA,TRBJ2-5,CASSPATGIETQYF,TGTGCCAGCAGCCCCGCCACAGGGATTGAGACCCAGTACTTC
TRBV14,NA,NA,TRBJ2-1,CASSQLSEQFF,TGTGCCAGCAGCCAGCTGAGTGAGCAGTTCTTC
TRBV7-8,NA,NA,TRBJ2-1,CASSLVRGLGNSYNEQFF,TGTGCCAGCAGCTTAGTTCGGGGTCTCGGCAACTCCTACAATGAGCAGTTCTTC
TRBV9,few,NA,TRBJ1-1,CASSGQLNTEAFF,TGTGCCAGCAGCGGTCAGTTGAACACTGAAGCTTTCTTT
TRBV9,NA,NA,TRBJ1-6,CASSVGQFNSPLHF,TGTGCCAGCAGCGTAGGACAGTTTAATTCACCCCTCCACTTT
TRBV5-4,NA,NA,TRBJ2-7,CASSPPNRGGDEQYF,TGTGCCAGCAGCCCCCCGAACAGGGGGGGGGACGAGCAGTACTTC
TRBV29-1,NA,TRBD1,TRBJ1-1,CSVSGTVNTEAFF,TGCAGCGTCTCCGGGACAGTGAACACTGAAGCTTTCTTT
TRBV6-5,NA,NA,TRBJ2-3,CASSSYRPPDTQYF,TGTGCCAGCAGTTCCTATCGCCCCCCAGATACGCAGTATTTT
TRBV4-1,NA,TRBD1,TRBJ1-2,CASSQDTDRPYGYTF,TGCGCCAGCAGCCAAGACACGGACAGGCCCTATGGCTACACCTTC
TRBV5-4,NA,NA,TRBJ2-3,CASNLGGGYTDTQYF,TGTGCCAGCAACCTAGGAGGCGGTTACACAGATACGCAGTATTTT
TRBV12-3/TRBV12-4,once,NA,TRBJ1-2,CASRLGGLGYTF,TGTGCCAGCAGACTAGGAGGGCTTGGCTACACCTTC
TRBV6-2/TRBV6-3,NA,TRBD1,TRBJ1-1,CASSYVQGVEKTEAFF,TGTGCCAGCAGTTACGTACAGGGGGTGGAGAAGACTGAAGCTTTCTTT
TRBV7-2,once,TRBD1,TRBJ1-2,CASRGQGSGYTF,TGTGCCAGCAGAGGACAGGGCTCTGGCTACACCTTC
TRBV11-2,NA,NA,TRBJ1-2,CASSAQESGGYTF,TGTGCCAGCAGCGCACAGGAATCGGGTGGCTACACCTTC
TRBV18,NA,NA,TRBJ1-4,CASSLIQGSVREKLFF,TGTGCCAGCTCACTTATACAGGGATCTGTTCGTGAAAAACTGTTTTTT
TRBV28,NA,TRBD2,TRBJ2-2,CATTKPGLTFGGELFF,TGTGCCACAACGAAACCGGGACTAACCTTTGGCGGGGAGCTGTTTTTT
TRBV9,NA,NA,TRBJ1-1,CASSPQVGQGFEAFF,TGTGCCAGCAGCCCCCAGGTGGGGCAGGGATTCGAAGCTTTCTTT
TRBV21-1,NA,NA,TRBJ1-4,CASSKAGLRRTNEKLFF,TGTGCCAGCAGCAAAGCCGGTCTAAGGAGGACTAATGAAAAACTGTTTTTT
TRBV13,NA,NA,TRBJ1-1,CASSLFSYSTEAFF,TGTGCCAGCAGCTTATTTTCATATAGCACTGAAGCTTTCTTT
TRBV28,NA,NA,TRBJ1-1,CASSLRGMNTEAFF,TGTGCCAGCAGTTTGAGGGGGATGAACACTGAAGCTTTCTTT
TRBV15,NA,TRBD2,TRBJ2-7,CATSRELAGGAYEQYF,TGTGCCACCAGCAGAGAGTTAGCGGGAGGGGCCTACGAGCAGTACTTC
TRBV2,NA,NA,TRBJ2-5,CASSEEARGQETQYF,TGTGCCAGCAGTGAAGAGGCGCGGGGCCAAGAGACCCAGTACTTC
TRBV28,NA,NA,TRBJ2-1,CASSRGLEGKYEQFF,TGTGCCAGCAGCCGGGGACTTGAAGGGAAGTATGAGCAGTTCTTC
TRBV19,NA,TRBD2,TRBJ2-5,CASSRDYEKTQYF,TGTGCCAGTAGTAGGGACTACGAAAAGACCCAGTACTTC
TRBV5-4,NA,NA,TRBJ1-1,CASSPPGGNTEAFF,TGTGCCAGCAGCCCTCCCGGGGGAAATACTGAAGCTTTCTTT
TRBV27,NA,TRBD2,TRBJ2-1,CASSSLAGASSYNEQFF,TGTGCCAGCAGTTCACTAGCGGGAGCCAGCTCCTACAATGAGCAGTTCTTC
TRBV28,NA,TRBD1,TRBJ1-1,CASLTGGANTEAFF,TGTGCCAGCCTAACAGGGGGCGCGAACACTGAAGCTTTCTTT
TRBV15,NA,NA,TRBJ1-6,CATSRGRTVNNSPLHF,TGTGCCACCAGCAGAGGTCGGACAGTTAATAATTCACCCCTCCACTTT
TRBV13,NA,NA,TRBJ1-2,CASSQRTELYGYTF,TGTGCCAGCAGCCAACGTACTGAGCTCTATGGCTACACCTTC
TRBV10-2,NA,NA,TRBJ1-5,CASSEGGNQPQHF,TGCGCCAGCAGTGAGGGAGGAAATCAGCCCCAGCATTTT
TRBV24-1,NA,TRBD1,TRBJ2-1,CATSERTTGGYYNEQFF,TGTGCCACCAGTGAGAGGACCACAGGGGGCTACTACAATGAGCAGTTCTTC
TRBV7-8,NA,TRBD1,TRBJ2-7,CASSFSLQGSSYEQYF,TGTGCCAGCAGCTTTTCACTACAGGGGAGTAGCTACGAGCAGTACTTC
TRBV9,NA,TRBD2,TRBJ2-1,CASSIRGTSGREEQFF,TGTGCCAGCAGCATCCGCGGTACTAGCGGGAGGGAAGAGCAGTTCTTC
TRBV28,NA,NA,TRBJ1-2,CASHKIREVVNGYTF,TGTGCCAGCCACAAAATACGGGAGGTCGTTAATGGCTACACCTTC
TRBV15,NA,NA,TRBJ2-1,CATSRGSGVNNEQFF,TGTGCCACCAGCAGAGGGTCGGGGGTTAACAATGAGCAGTTCTTC
TRBV12-3/TRBV12-4,NA,NA,TRBJ1-2,CASSLDSNYGYTF,TGTGCCAGCAGTCTCGACAGTAACTATGGCTACACCTTC
TRBV5-1,NA,NA,TRBJ1-4,CASSLEGTTNEKLFF,TGCGCCAGCAGCTTGGAGGGGACAACTAATGAAAAACTGTTTTTT
TRBV6-5,NA,TRBD1,TRBJ1-2,CASRPNPGQGGGYTF,TGTGCCAGCAGACCGAACCCTGGACAGGGCGGAGGCTACACCTTC
TRBV6-5,NA,NA,TRBJ1-1,CASSSSQGSSNTEAFF,TGTGCCAGCAGTTCTTCACAGGGCAGCTCGAACACTGAAGCTTTCTTT
TRBV7-9,NA,TRBD1,TRBJ2-1,CASSPLGQGAVYNEQFF,TGTGCCAGCAGCCCACTAGGACAGGGGGCTGTCTACAATGAGCAGTTCTTC
TRBV27,NA,NA,TRBJ1-2,CASSSGTHPLGGYTF,TGTGCCAGCAGTTCCGGGACTCACCCACTGGGGGGCTACACCTTC
TRBV27,NA,TRBD1,TRBJ1-2,CASSFAGGVYGYTF,TGTGCCAGCAGTTTTGCAGGGGGAGTCTATGGCTACACCTTC
TRBV11-2,few,NA,TRBJ1-6,CASSYNRGGNSPLHF,TGTGCCAGCAGCTACAACAGAGGAGGTAATTCACCCCTCCACTTT
TRBV3-1/TRBV3-2,NA,TRBD1,TRBJ1-2,CASSPGDRSYGYTF,TGTGCCAGCAGCCCCGGGGACAGATCCTATGGCTACACCTTC
TRBV6-6,NA,TRBD2,TRBJ2-3,CASSRTSGGSDTDTQYF,TGTGCCAGCAGTCGGACTAGCGGGGGCTCCGACACAGATACGCAGTATTTT